The 22 T cell receptor beta chains below all came from one sample that was sequenced in a study of human T cells and chemical hapten exposure. A single record per CDR3 protein comes from TCRdb applying MiXCR to the RACE reads. The sample yields roughly 38,000 distinct CDR3 sequences, less than 9% seen once. Time point meaning: pre-sensitization, week 0. Treatment noted: therapeutic diphenylcyclopropenone sensitization with weekly scalp DPC. The sample was whole blood, taken in connection with sensitization to the hapten diphenylcyclopropenone (DPC). The receptors shown here come from a woman aged 45-65 years with alopecia areata. Some clones in this sample may be carry-over from other donors' samples.

This clonotype has at least ten counts. This sequence joins TRBV3-1 and TRBJ2-3; TRBD2 might be the D (6 bases). V was pared by 1 base and J by 4 bases, with 12 bases between. The germline gives CDR1 LGHDT, CDR2 YNNKEL (reference sequence). The CDR3 length is 15 residues. CDR3 residues: CASSQGTGVSDTQYF. The CDR3 bases are TGTGCCAGCAGCCAAGGCACGGGAGTTTCAGATACGCAGTATTTT.

This clonotype was counted a few times. The V gene is TRBV29-1, the J gene TRBJ2-7; 9 nucleotides line up with TRBD2. This CDR3 is built from 13 residues. The trim removed 4 bases at V and 5 bases at J, leaving 6 bases unmatched. From germline, CDR1 is SQVTM and CDR2 ANQGSEA. The CDR3 is CSVGLAGYHEQYF. Here the CDR3 DNA reads TGCAGCGTTGGGCTAGCGGGATACCACGAGCAGTACTTC.

This clonotype has just a few counts. The genes are TRBV10-3 and TRBJ1-1; perhaps TRBD1 as D (6 bases). The CDR3 length is 13 residues. V lost 7 bases and J 1 base, leaving 10 bases between the germline ends. Germline loops: CDR1 ENHRY, CDR2 SYGVKD. The CDR3 reads CAINQGSNTEAFF. The DNA for the CDR3 is TGTGCCATCAACCAGGGGTCGAACACTGAAGCTTTCTTT.

This clonotype was counted ten times or more. The chain employs TRBV27 and TRBJ2-7; either TRBD1 or TRBD2 may supply D (5 bases each). This CDR3 contains 15 residues. V shed 3 bases and J shed 2 bases, with 14 bases lying between them. The germline V gene has CDR1 MNHEY and CDR2 SMNVEV (reference sequence). For the CDR3, the DNA is TGTGCCAGCAGTTTCGGGGACGGGAAGACCTACGAGCAGTACTTC. It yields the protein CASSFGDGKTYEQYF.

The J gene is TRBJ1-5, the V gene TRBV4-3; no clear D. Germline CDR1 LGHNA, CDR2 YSLEER. The length of the CDR3 is 14 residues. Trimming shortened V by 0 bases and J by 6 bases, and 9 bases separated the two germline ends. The CDR3 DNA is TGCGCCAGCAGCCAAGAGCCGGGAAGTCAGCCCCAGCATTTT. Translated: CASSQEPGSQPQHF.

This clonotype was picked up a small number of times. The chain combines TRBV25-1 with TRBJ1-1; 7 nucleotides line up with TRBD1. The CDR3 has 15 residues. V dropped 7 bases and J dropped 0; count of bases not matched to a gene: 8. Germline V gene lookup returns CDR1 MGHDK and CDR2 SYGVNS. The CDR3 DNA reads TGTGCCAGCACCAAACAGGGGTCTATGAACACTGAAGCTTTCTTT. It is translated as CASTKQGSMNTEAFF.

There are a few counts of this clonotype. This chain links TRBV28 with TRBJ2-4, with 10 bases matching TRBD2. The V and J ends lost 4 bases and 7 bases, in that order; junction bases with no gene match: 10. CDR3 length: 16 residues. Germline lookup yields CDR1 MDHEN and CDR2 SYDVKM. The CDR3 region has the DNA TGTGCCAGCAGTTCCCAAGCGGGAGGGCTAAGGAACATTCAGTACTTC. Protein: CASSSQAGGLRNIQYF.

This clonotype appeared many times. The gene calls are TRBV5-4 and TRBJ2-1, with 8 bases that match TRBD2. From germline, CDR1 is SGHNT and CDR2 YYREEE (reference sequence). The ends lost 0 bases at V and 7 bases at J; junction bases unmatched: 9. The CDR3 consists of 16 residues. The CDR3 DNA reads TGTGCCAGCAGCTTGGGGGGTCTGAGCGGGAGAAATGAGCAGTTCTTC. It codes for CASSLGGLSGRNEQFF.

The DNA for the CDR3 is TGTGCCTGGAGTGTCATCGGTCTAGCGGCCAACAATGAGCAGTTCTTC. Its translation: CAWSVIGLAANNEQFF. V usage is TRBV30 and J usage is TRBJ2-1, with 7 nucleotides matching TRBD2. The CDR3 is 16 amino acids. The germline V gene has CDR1 GTSNPN and CDR2 SVGIG (reference sequence). Unmatched junction bases numbered 10, after V lost 0 bases and J lost 5 bases.

Ten or more counts support this clonotype. The J gene is TRBJ2-2, the V gene TRBV5-6, with 11 bases aligning to TRBD1. CDR1 is SGHDT, CDR2 YYEEEE, per germline. The CDR3 is 17 residues long. The trim removed 4 bases at V and 3 bases at J, leaving 8 bases unmatched. The CDR3 DNA follows: TGTGCCAGCAGCCGGATGGGACAGGGGGTTTACACCGGGGAGCTGTTTTTT. Its translation is CASSRMGQGVYTGELFF. The entire variable domain, with the rest obtained from reference TRBV5-6 and TRBJ2-2, is as follows: DAGVTQSPTHLIKTRGQQVTLRCSPKSGHDTVSWYQQALGQGPQFIFQYYEEEERQRGNFPDRFSGHQFPNYSSELNVNALLLGDSALYLCASSRMGQGVYTGELFFGEGSRLTVL.

Many counts were recorded for this clonotype. The rearrangement uses TRBV5-4 and TRBJ2-5; D may be TRBD1 (6 bases). Germline lookup yields CDR1 SGHNT and CDR2 YYREEE (reference sequence). V gave up 2 bases and J gave up 1 base, with 9 bases separating them. CDR3 length equals 14 residues. CDR3: CASSFRQVQETQYF. For the CDR3, the DNA is TGTGCCAGCAGCTTCCGACAGGTCCAAGAGACCCAGTACTTC.

This clonotype was seen at least ten times. The V and J genes are TRBV18 and TRBJ1-3; D ambiguous. The CDR3 sequence is 16 residues long. V was clipped by 3 bases and J by 0 bases, with 12 bases between them. CDR1 and CDR2 from the germline V gene are KGHSH and LQKENI. CDR3 region: CASSPSPGNSGNTIYF. CDR3 DNA sequence: TGTGCCAGCTCACCTTCACCGGGGAACTCTGGAAACACCATATATTTT.

This clonotype was seen repeatedly, ten times or more. The chain recombines TRBV7-6 with TRBJ2-1; 9 nucleotides line up with TRBD1. The length of the CDR3 is 17 residues. Germline V gives CDR1 SGHVS, CDR2 FNYEAQ. V was pared by 1 base and J by 5 bases, with 9 bases of the junction left unmatched. CDR3 sequence (DNA): TGTGCCAGCAGCTTAGGGGCACAGGGGGCAGAAAACAATGAGCAGTTCTTC. Protein product: CASSLGAQGAENNEQFF.

This clonotype was counted ten times or more. This chain links TRBV4-2 with TRBJ2-2; D remains unclear. Trimming pared 0 bases from V and 5 bases from J, leaving 10 bases between. The CDR3 has 15 residues. Germline assignment: CDR1 LGHNA and CDR2 YNFKEQ. CDR3 sequence reads: CASSQDFRVTGELFF. The CDR3 DNA sequence: TGTGCCAGCAGCCAAGATTTCCGGGTAACCGGGGAGCTGTTTTTT.

This clonotype was counted many times. The V gene is TRBV11-2, the J gene TRBJ2-7; TRBD2 matches at 7 bases. Trimming at V came to 1 base and at J to 5 bases, leaving 5 bases not matched to a gene. The germline V gene has CDR1 SGHAT and CDR2 FQNNGV. The CDR3 has 14 amino acids. This CDR3 is CASSLAAGANEQYF. The DNA for the CDR3 is TGTGCCAGCAGCTTAGCTGCGGGAGCGAACGAGCAGTACTTC.

This clonotype occurred a few times. The V and J genes are TRBV28 and TRBJ2-1; the D gene could be TRBD1 or TRBD2 (5 bases each). The V gene lost 2 bases and the J gene lost 10 bases, with 15 bases spanning the gap. CDR1 is MDHEN, CDR2 SYDVKM, per germline. This CDR3 region has 14 residues. The CDR3 loop is CASSLRGPTREQFF. The CDR3 DNA is TGTGCCAGCAGTTTAAGGGGACCGACCCGGGAGCAGTTCTTC.

The chain employs TRBV12-3 or TRBV12-4 and TRBJ1-1, with D hard to call. The CDR3 consists of 13 residues. Trimming pared 1 base from V and 4 bases from J, leaving 7 bases between. The CDR3 DNA reads TGTGCCAGCAGTTTAGGAGCTCCCACTGAAGCTTTCTTT. It is translated as CASSLGAPTEAFF.

The J gene is TRBJ2-1, the V gene TRBV4-2; possibly TRBD1 for D (6 bases). This CDR3 contains 21 residues. Germline CDR1 is LGHNA and CDR2 is YNFKEQ. Trimming took 1 base from V and 0 from J, leaving 25 bases between them. This chain's CDR3 is CASSQAFSGGLVGGSYNEQFF. The CDR3 nucleotides read TGTGCCAGCAGCCAAGCGTTTAGTGGGGGCCTAGTAGGTGGCTCCTACAATGAGCAGTTCTTC.

This clonotype has a count of ten or more. The chain links TRBV20-1 to TRBJ2-7, with TRBD2 identical over 10 bases. CDR1 DFQATT and CDR2 SNEGSKA come from the germline V gene (reference sequence). This CDR3 has 13 amino acids. J lost 7 bases, V lost 4 bases, and 7 bases had no gene match. The DNA for the CDR3 is TGCAGTGCTAAACCGGGACTAGCGCTGGAGCAGTACTTC. Protein sequence: CSAKPGLALEQYF.

The CDR3 spells CSVEGTGGRAEAFF. Here the CDR3 DNA reads TGCAGCGTTGAAGGGACAGGGGGCCGGGCTGAAGCTTTCTTT. The gene calls are TRBV29-1 and TRBJ1-1; 11 positions agree with TRBD1. Germline V gives CDR1 SQVTM, CDR2 ANQGSEA. Trimming removed 1 base from V and 6 bases from J; junction bases left unmatched: 4. This CDR3 has 14 residues.

This clonotype showed up many times. The chain combines TRBV27 with TRBJ1-2; a weak D match, TRBD1 (5 bases). V dropped 2 bases and J dropped 8 bases, with 9 bases sitting between them. The CDR3 covers 12 residues. CDR1 MNHEY and CDR2 SMNVEV come from the germline V gene (reference sequence). The CDR3 sequence is CASSLTGAGYTF. CDR3 bases: TGTGCCAGCAGTTTAACCGGGGCCGGCTACACCTTC.

This clonotype was picked up many times. The chain carries TRBV7-6 and TRBJ1-5; D perhaps matches TRBD1 (5 bases). The V end lost 5 bases, the J end lost 0 bases, and 8 bases lay between the germline ends. The V gene's germline CDR1 is SGHVS and CDR2 FNYEAQ. This CDR3 is built from 14 residues. The CDR3 DNA reads TGTGCCAGCAGCGTGACAGATAGCAATCAGCCCCAGCATTTT. It specifies CASSVTDSNQPQHF. The complete variable domain, with remaining parts taken from reference TRBV7-6 and TRBJ1-5, reads GAGVSQSPRYKVTKRGQDVALRCDPISGHVSLYWYRQALGQGPEFLTYFNYEAQQDKSGLPNDRFSAERPEGSISTLTIQRTEQRDSAMYRCASSVTDSNQPQHFGDGTRLSIL.